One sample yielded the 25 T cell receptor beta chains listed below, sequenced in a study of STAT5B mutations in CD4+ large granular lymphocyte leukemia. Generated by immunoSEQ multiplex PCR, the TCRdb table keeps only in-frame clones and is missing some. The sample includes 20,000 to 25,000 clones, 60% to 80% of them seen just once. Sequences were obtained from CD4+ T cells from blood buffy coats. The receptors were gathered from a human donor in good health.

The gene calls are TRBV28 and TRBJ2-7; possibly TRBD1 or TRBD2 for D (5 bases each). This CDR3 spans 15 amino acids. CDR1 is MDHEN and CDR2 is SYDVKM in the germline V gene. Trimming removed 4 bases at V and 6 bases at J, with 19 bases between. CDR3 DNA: TGTGCCAGCAGTTCATATGGGACGGAGGCCGCCGAGCAGTACTTC. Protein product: CASSSYGTEAAEQYF.

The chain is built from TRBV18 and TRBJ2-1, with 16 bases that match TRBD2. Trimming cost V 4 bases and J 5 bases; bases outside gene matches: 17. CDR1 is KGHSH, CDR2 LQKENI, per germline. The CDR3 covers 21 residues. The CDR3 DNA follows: TGTGCCAGCTCACGGTGGACAATCCCGGGACTAGCGGGGGGGCTAAACAATGAGCAGTTCTTC. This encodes CASSRWTIPGLAGGLNNEQFF. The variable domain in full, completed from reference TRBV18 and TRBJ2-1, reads NAGVMQNPRHLVRRRGQEARLRCSPMKGHSHVYWYRQLPEEGLKFMVYLQKENIIDESGMPKERFSAEFPKEGPSILRIQQVVRGDSAAYFCASSRWTIPGLAGGLNNEQFFGPGTRLTVL.

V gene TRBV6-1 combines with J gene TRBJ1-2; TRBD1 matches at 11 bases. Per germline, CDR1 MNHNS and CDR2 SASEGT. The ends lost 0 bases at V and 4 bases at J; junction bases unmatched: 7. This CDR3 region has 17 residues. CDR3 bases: TGTGCCAGCAGTGAAGCGCTTCTTGGGACAGGGGGCTATGGCTACACCTTC. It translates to CASSEALLGTGGYGYTF.

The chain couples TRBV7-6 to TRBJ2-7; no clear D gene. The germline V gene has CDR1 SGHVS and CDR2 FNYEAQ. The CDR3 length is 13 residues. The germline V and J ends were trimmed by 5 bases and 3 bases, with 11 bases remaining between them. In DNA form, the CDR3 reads TGTGCCAGCAGCGCCTTAGGGCACTACGAGCAGTACTTC. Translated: CASSALGHYEQYF.

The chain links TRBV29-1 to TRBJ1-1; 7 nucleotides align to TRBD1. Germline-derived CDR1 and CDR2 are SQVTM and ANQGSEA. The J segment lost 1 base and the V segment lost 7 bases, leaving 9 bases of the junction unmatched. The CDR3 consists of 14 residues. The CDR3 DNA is TGCAGCGCGAACAGGGGCCCGCAGAACACTGAAGCTTTCTTT. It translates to CSANRGPQNTEAFF.

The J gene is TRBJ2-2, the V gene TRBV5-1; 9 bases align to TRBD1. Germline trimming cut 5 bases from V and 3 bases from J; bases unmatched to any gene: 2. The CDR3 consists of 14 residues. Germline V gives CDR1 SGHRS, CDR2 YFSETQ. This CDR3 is CASRRTGDTGELFF. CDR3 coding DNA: TGCGCCAGCAGGCGGACAGGGGACACCGGGGAGCTGTTTTTT.

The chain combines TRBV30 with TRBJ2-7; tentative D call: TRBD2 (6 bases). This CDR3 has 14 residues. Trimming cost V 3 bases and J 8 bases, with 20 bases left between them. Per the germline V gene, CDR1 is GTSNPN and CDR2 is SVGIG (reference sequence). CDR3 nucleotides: TGTGCCTGGAGCAGGGACTTAACCTCGACGCAGCAGTACTTC. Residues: CAWSRDLTSTQQYF.

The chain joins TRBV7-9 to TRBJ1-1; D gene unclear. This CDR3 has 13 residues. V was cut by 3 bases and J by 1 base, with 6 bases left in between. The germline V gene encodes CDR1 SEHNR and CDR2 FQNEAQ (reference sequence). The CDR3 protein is CASSLEGNTEAFF. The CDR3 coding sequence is TGTGCCAGCAGCTTGGAGGGGAACACTGAAGCTTTCTTT.

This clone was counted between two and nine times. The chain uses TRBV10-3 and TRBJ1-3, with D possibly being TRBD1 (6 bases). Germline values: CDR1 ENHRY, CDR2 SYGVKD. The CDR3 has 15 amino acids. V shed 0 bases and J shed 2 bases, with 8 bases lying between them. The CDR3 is CAISESGTTGNTIYF. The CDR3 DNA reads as TGTGCCATCAGTGAGTCAGGGACAACTGGAAACACCATATATTTT.

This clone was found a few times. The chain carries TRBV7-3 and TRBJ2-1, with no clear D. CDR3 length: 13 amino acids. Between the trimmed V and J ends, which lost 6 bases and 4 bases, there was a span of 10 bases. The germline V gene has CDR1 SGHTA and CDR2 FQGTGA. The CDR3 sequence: CASSTSLYNEQFF. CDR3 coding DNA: TGTGCCAGCAGTACGAGTTTGTACAATGAGCAGTTCTTC.

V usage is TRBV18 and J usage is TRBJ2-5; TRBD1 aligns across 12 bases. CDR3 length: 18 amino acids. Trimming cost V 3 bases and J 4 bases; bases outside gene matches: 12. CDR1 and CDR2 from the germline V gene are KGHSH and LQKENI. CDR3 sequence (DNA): TGTGCCAGCTCACCCCTGCCGGGACAGGGGGCCTCAGGAGAGACCCAGTACTTC. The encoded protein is CASSPLPGQGASGETQYF.

This CDR3 reads CASSVGDRSYGYTF. CDR3 in DNA: TGTGCCAGCAGCGTAGGGGACAGGTCCTATGGCTACACCTTC. The chain has TRBV9 and TRBJ1-2, with 8 nucleotides matching TRBD1. This CDR3 spans 14 amino acids. Germline V gives CDR1 SGDLS, CDR2 YYNGEE. V shed 0 bases and J 4 bases; nucleotides not matched to a gene: 2.

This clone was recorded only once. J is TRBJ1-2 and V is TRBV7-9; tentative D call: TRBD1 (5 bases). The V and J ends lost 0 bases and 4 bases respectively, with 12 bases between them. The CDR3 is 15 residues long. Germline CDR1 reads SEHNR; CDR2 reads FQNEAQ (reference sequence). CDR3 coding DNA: TGTGCCAGCAGCTTAGCGTTCGACAGTGCCTATGGCTACACCTTC. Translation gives CASSLAFDSAYGYTF. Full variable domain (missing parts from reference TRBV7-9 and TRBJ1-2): DTGVSQNPRHKITKRGQNVTFRCDPISEHNRLYWYRQTLGQGPEFLTYFQNEAQLEKSRLLSDRFSAERPKGSFSTLEIQRTEQGDSAMYLCASSLAFDSAYGYTFGSGTRLTVV.

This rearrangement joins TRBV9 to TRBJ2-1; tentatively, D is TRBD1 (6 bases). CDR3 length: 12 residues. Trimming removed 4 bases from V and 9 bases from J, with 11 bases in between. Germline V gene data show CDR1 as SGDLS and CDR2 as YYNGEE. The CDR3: CASSRRGGEQFF. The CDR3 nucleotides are TGTGCCAGCAGCCGCAGGGGTGGTGAGCAGTTCTTC.

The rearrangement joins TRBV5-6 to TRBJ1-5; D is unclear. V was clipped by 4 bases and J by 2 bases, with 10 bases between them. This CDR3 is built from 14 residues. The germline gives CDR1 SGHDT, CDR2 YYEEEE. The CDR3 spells CASSPAGGNQPQHF. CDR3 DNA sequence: TGTGCCAGCAGCCCGGCTGGGGGCAATCAGCCCCAGCATTTT.

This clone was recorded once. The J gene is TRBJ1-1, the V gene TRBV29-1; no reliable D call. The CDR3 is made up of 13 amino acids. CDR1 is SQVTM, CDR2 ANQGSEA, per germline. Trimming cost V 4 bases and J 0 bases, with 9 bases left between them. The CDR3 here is CSVVDPMNTEAFF. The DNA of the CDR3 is TGCAGCGTTGTAGACCCCATGAACACTGAAGCTTTCTTT.

The chain's CDR3 is CASRYAGTGPTNYGYTF. The DNA for the CDR3 is TGTGCCAGCAGATACGCCGGGACAGGGCCCACTAACTATGGCTACACCTTC. The genes are TRBV28 and TRBJ1-2; TRBD1 agrees at 9 bases. V lost 6 bases and J lost 0; bases outside the gene matches: 11. The CDR3 has 17 residues. The germline V gene has CDR1 MDHEN and CDR2 SYDVKM.

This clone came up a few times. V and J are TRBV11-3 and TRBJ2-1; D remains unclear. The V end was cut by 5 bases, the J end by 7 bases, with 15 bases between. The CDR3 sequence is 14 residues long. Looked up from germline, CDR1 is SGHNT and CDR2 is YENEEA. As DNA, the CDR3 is TGTGCCAGCAGCCCGGTAGGTTTTTTGAATGAGCAGTTCTTC. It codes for CASSPVGFLNEQFF.

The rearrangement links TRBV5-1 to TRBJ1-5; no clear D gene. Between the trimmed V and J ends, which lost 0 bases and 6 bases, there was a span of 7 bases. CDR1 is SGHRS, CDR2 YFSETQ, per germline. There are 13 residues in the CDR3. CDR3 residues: CASSLGGFQPQHF. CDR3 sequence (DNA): TGCGCCAGCAGCTTGGGTGGGTTTCAGCCCCAGCATTTT.

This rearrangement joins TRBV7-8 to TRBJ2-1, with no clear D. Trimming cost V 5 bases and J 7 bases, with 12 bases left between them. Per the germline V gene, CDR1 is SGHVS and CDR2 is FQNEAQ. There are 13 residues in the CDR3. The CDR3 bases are TGTGCCAGCAGCGTTAATAGGTGGAATGAGCAGTTCTTC. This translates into CASSVNRWNEQFF.

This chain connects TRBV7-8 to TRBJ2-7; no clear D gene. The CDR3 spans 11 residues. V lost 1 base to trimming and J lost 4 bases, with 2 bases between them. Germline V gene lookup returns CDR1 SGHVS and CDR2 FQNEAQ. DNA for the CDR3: TGTGCCAGCAGCTTAGTATACGAGCAGTACTTC. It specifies CASSLVYEQYF.

The CDR3 sequence: CASSPQGVENSPLHF. In DNA form, the CDR3 reads TGTGCCAGCTCACCTCAGGGGGTTGAGAATTCACCCCTCCACTTT. This sequence joins TRBV18 and TRBJ1-6; 7 bases fit TRBD1. The CDR3 spans 15 residues. J gave up 7 bases and V 3 bases, and 6 bases lay outside the gene matches. Germline V gene lookup returns CDR1 KGHSH and CDR2 LQKENI.

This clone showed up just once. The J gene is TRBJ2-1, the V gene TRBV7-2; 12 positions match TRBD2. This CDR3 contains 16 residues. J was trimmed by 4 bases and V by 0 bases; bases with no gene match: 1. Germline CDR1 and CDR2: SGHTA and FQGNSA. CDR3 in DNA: TGTGCCAGCAGCTTAGCACTAGCGGGGGGTTACAATGAGCAGTTCTTC. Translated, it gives CASSLALAGGYNEQFF.

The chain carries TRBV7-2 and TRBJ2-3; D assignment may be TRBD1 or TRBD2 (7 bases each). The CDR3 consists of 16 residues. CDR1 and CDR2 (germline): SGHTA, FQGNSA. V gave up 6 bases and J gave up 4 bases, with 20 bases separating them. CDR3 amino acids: CASSSPSGRGSDTQYF. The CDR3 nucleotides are TGTGCCAGCAGTAGTCCTAGCGGCAGGGGGTCAGATACGCAGTATTTT.

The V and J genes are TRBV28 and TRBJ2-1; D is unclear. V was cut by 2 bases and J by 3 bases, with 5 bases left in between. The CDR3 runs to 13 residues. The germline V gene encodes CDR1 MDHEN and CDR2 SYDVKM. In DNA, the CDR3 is TGTGCCAGCAGTTTAAATGGCTACAATGAGCAGTTCTTC. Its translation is CASSLNGYNEQFF.